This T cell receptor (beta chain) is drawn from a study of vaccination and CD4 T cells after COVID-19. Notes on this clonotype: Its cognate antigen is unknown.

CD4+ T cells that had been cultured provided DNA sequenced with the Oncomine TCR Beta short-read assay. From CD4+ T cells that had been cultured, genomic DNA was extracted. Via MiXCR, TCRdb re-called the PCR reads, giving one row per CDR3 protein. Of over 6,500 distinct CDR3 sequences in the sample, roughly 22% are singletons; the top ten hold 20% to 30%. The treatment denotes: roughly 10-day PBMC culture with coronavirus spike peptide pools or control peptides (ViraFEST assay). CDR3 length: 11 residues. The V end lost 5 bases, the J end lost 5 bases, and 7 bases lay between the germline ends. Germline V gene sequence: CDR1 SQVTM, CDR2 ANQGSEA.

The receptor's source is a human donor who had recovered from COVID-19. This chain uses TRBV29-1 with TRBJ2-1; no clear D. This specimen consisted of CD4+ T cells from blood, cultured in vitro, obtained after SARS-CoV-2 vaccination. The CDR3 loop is CSVMAHNEQFF. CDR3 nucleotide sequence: TGCAGCGTTATGGCGCACAATGAGCAGTTCTTC.